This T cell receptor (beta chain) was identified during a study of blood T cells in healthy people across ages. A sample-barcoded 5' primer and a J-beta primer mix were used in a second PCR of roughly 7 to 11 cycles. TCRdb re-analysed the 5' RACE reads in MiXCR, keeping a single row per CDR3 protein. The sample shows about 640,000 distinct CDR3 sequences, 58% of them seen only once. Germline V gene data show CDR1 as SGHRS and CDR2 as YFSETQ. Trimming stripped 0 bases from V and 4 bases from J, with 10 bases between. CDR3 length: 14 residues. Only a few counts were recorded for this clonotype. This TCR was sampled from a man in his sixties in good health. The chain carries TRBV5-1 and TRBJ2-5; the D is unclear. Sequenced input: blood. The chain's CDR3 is CASSLVGQTETQYF. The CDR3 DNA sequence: TGCGCCAGCAGCTTGGTCGGGCAGACAGAGACCCAGTACTTC.